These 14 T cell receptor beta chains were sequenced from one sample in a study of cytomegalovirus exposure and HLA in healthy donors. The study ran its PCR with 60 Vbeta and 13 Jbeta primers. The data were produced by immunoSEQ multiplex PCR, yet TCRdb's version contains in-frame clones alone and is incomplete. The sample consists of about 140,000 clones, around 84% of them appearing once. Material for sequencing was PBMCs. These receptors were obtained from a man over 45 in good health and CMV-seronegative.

CDR3 residues: CASSVKGLTDTQYF. The CDR3 DNA is TGTGCCAGCAGCGTAAAGGGGCTCACAGATACGCAGTATTTT. The chain couples TRBV9 to TRBJ2-3; D possibly corresponds to TRBD1 (5 bases). The germline V gene has CDR1 SGDLS and CDR2 YYNGEE. CDR3 length equals 14 residues. Trimming shortened V by 1 base and J by 2 bases, and 8 bases separated the two germline ends. The complete variable domain, with remaining parts taken from reference TRBV9 and TRBJ2-3, reads DSGVTQTPKHLITATGQRVTLRCSPRSGDLSVYWYQQSLDQGLQFLIQYYNGEERAKGNILERFSAQQFPDLHSELNLSSLELGDSALYFCASSVKGLTDTQYFGPGTRLTVL.

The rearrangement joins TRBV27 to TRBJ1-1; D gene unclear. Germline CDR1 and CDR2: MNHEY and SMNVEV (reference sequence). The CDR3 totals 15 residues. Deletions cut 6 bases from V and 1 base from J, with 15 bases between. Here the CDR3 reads CASSGVPPKNTEAFF. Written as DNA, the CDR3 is TGTGCCAGCAGCGGGGTCCCTCCTAAGAACACTGAAGCTTTCTTT.

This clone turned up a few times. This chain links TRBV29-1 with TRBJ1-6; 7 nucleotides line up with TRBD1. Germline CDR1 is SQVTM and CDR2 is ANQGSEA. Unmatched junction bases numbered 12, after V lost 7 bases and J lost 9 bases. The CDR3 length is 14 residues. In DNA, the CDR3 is TGCAGCGCCCAGACAGGGTCTCGAACTTCACCCCTCCACTTT. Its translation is CSAQTGSRTSPLHF.

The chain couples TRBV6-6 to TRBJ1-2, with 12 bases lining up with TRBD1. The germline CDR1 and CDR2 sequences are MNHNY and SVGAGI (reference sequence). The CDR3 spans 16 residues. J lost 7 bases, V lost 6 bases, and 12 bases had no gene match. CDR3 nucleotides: TGTGCCAGCAGGTCCGGGACAGGGGGCACGGGCGTTGGCTACACCTTC. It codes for CASRSGTGGTGVGYTF.

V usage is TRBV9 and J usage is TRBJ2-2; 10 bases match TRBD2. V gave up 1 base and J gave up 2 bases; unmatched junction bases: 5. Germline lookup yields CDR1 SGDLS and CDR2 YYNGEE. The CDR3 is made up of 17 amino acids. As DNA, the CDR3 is TGTGCCAGCAGCGTAAGTCAGCGGGGGGGCAACACCGGGGAGCTGTTTTTT. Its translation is CASSVSQRGGNTGELFF.

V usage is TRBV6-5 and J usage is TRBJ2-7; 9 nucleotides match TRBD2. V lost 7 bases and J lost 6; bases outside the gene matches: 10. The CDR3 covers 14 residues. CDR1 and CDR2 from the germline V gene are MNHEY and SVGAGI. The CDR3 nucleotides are TGTGCCAGCACCAAGGGACTAGCTTTCTCCGAGCAGTACTTC. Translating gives CASTKGLAFSEQYF.

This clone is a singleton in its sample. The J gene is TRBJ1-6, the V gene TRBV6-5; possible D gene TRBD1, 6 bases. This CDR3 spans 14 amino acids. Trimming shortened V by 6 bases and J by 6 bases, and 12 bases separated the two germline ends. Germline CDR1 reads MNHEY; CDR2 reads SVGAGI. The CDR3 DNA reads TGTGCCAGCAGCCACAGGGCGTCTAATTCACCCCTCCACTTT. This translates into CASSHRASNSPLHF.

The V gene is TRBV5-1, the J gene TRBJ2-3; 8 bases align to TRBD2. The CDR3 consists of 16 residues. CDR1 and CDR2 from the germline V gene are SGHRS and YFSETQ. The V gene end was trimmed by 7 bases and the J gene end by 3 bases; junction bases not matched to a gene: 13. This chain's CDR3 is CASSGGRTLGTDTQYF. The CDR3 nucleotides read TGCGCCAGCTCGGGGGGGCGTACCCTTGGAACAGATACGCAGTATTTT.

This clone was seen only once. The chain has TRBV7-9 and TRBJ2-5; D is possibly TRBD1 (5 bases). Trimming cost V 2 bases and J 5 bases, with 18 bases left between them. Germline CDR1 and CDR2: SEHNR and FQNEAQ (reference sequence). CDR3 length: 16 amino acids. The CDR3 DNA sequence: TGTGCCAGCAGCTTACTGGCAGCCACCAAGGGGGAGACCCAGTACTTC. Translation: CASSLLAATKGETQYF.

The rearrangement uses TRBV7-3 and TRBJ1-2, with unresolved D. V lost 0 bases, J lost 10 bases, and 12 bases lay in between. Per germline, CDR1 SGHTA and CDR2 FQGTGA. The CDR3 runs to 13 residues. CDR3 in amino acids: CASSLTVRDVYTF. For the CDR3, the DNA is TGTGCCAGCAGCTTAACAGTTCGGGATGTCTACACCTTC.

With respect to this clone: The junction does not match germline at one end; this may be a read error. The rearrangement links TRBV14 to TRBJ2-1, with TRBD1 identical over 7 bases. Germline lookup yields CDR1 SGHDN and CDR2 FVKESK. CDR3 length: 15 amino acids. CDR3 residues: CASRQGGAAYNEQFF. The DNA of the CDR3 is TGTGCCAGCAGACAAGGGGGCGCGGCCTACAATGAGCAGTTCTTC.

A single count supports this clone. The CDR3 loop reads CAWNRGVSYEQYF. The CDR3 nucleotides read TGTGCCTGGAACAGGGGGGTGTCCTACGAGCAGTACTTC. The genes are TRBV30 and TRBJ2-5; 8 positions agree with TRBD1. The J call is doubtful: the DNA matches TRBJ2-7 better. This CDR3 spans 13 amino acids. Per the germline V gene, CDR1 is GTSNPN and CDR2 is SVGIG (reference sequence).

As DNA, the CDR3 is TGTGCCAGCTCGCCAGCGGGGGGGTACAATGAGCAGTTCTTC. As protein: CASSPAGGYNEQFF. This chain joins TRBV18 and TRBJ2-1, with 10 bases fitting TRBD2. The length of the CDR3 is 14 residues. The germline CDR1 and CDR2 sequences are KGHSH and LQKENI. Trimming at V came to 6 bases and at J to 4 bases, leaving 3 bases not matched to a gene. Full variable domain (outside the CDR3, taken from reference TRBV18 and TRBJ2-1): NAGVMQNPRHLVRRRGQEARLRCSPMKGHSHVYWYRQLPEEGLKFMVYLQKENIIDESGMPKERFSAEFPKEGPSILRIQQVVRGDSAAYFCASSPAGGYNEQFFGPGTRLTVL.

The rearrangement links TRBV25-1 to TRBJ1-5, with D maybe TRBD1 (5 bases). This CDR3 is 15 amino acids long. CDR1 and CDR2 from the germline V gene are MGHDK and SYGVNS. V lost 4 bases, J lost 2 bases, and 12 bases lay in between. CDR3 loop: CASSGRGAGNQPQHF. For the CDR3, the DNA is TGTGCCAGCAGTGGGAGGGGCGCGGGCAATCAGCCCCAGCATTTT.